The entry below gives a single T cell receptor beta chain sequence along with its context. Its antigen is currently unknown. The authors processed graft tissue to release intraepithelial and lamina propria lymphocytes. The sample belongs to a study of graft-versus-host responses after intestinal transplantation. Overall study context: Every transplant recipient was induced with anti-thymocyte globulin, then maintained on tacrolimus and steroids for about 3 years. General observations from the study: Maximum circulating GvH clone levels tracked with early post-transplant HvG decreases.

V was trimmed by 4 bases and J by 1 base, leaving 7 bases between them. Germline CDR1 is SQVTM and CDR2 is ANQGSEA. CDR3 length: 13 residues. Data came from immunoSEQ multiplex PCR; TCRdb stores just in-frame clones and leaves some out. The sample lists 14,000 or so clones; under 85% were seen once. The source of this sequence is a human patient who received an intestinal transplant, so some T cells may come from the graft donor. The gene calls are TRBV29-1 and TRBJ2-2; D perhaps matches TRBD2 (5 bases). Sequencing was performed on ileum tissue, taken roughly 27 days after intestinal transplant. DNA for the CDR3: TGCAGCGTTGGAGGGTTGAACACCGGGGAGCTGTTTTTT. Encoded protein: CSVGGLNTGELFF.